This record concerns one T cell receptor (beta chain) sequence. The PCR ran on 60 Vbeta and 13 Jbeta primers. TCRdb keeps only in-frame clones here, not all; method: immunoSEQ multiplex PCR. This table holds about 130,000 clones, approximately 81% found once. With 3 bases clipped from V and 11 bases from J, the junction kept 6 bases outside the gene matches. The germline gives CDR1 SGHRS, CDR2 YFSETQ. The CDR3 has 14 amino acids. This record belongs to a study of cytomegalovirus exposure and HLA in healthy donors. The chain couples TRBV5-1 to TRBJ2-1; TRBD2 matches 12 bases. Sequenced input: PBMCs. The receptor was derived from a man aged 18 to 29 in good health and CMV-seronegative. The CDR3: CASSSPGLAGKQFF. CDR3 coding DNA: TGCGCCAGCAGCTCGCCGGGACTAGCGGGTAAGCAGTTCTTC.